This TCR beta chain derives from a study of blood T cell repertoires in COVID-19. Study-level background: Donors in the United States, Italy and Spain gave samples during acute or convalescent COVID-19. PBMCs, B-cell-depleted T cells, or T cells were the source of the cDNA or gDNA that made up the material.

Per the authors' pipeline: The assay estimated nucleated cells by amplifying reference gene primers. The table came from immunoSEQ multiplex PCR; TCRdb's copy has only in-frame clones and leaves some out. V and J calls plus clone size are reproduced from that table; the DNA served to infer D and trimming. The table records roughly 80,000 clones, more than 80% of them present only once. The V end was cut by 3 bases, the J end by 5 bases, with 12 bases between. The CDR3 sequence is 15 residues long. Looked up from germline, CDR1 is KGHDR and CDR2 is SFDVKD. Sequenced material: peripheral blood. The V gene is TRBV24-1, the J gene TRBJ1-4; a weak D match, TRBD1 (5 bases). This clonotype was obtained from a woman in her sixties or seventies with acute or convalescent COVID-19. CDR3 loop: CATSDGSSGNEKLFF. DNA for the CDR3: TGTGCCACCAGTGATGGTTCGTCAGGGAATGAAAAACTGTTTTTT.